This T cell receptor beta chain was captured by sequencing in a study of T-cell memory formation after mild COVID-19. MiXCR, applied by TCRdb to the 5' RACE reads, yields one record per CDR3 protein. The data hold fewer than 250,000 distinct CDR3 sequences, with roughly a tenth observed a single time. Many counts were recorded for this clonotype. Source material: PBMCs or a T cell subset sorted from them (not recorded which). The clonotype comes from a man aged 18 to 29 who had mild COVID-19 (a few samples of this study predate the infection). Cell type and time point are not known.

The CDR3 bases are TGTGCCAGCAGACGAGGGCGTTTGAATTCACCCCTCCACTTT. Protein product: CASRRGRLNSPLHF. The chain is built from TRBV27 and TRBJ1-6; D is unresolved. The CDR3 totals 14 residues. V lost 6 bases to trimming and J lost 7 bases, with 13 bases between them. CDR1 and CDR2 (germline): MNHEY, SMNVEV (reference sequence).